These 26 T cell receptor beta chains were sequenced from one sample in a study of patients and donors after allogeneic stem cell transplantation. TCRdb itself ran the RT-PCR reads through MiXCR, one entry per CDR3 protein. The sample includes approximately 7,600 distinct CDR3 sequences, roughly 10% seen only once; the top ten take around half. Sequenced: blood, either unsorted or a sorted T cell fraction (not recorded which). These receptors were collected from a human donor who was either an allogeneic HSCT recipient or a stem cell or donor lymphocyte infusion donor (not recorded which). It is not recorded whose cells these are; they may come from a transplant donor.

By proportion, this clonotype is medium-sized. The chain employs TRBV5-6 and TRBJ2-4; D tentatively reads TRBD1 or TRBD2 (6 bases each). The V gene lost 0 bases and the J gene lost 8 bases, with 18 bases spanning the gap. This CDR3 has 16 residues. Looked up from germline, CDR1 is SGHDT and CDR2 is YYEEEE. CDR3 protein: CASSLALEQGGYIQYF. CDR3 coding DNA: TGTGCCAGCAGCTTGGCTCTCGAACAGGGAGGATACATTCAGTACTTC.

This clonotype showed up many times. The CDR3 sequence: CASSFGGAGDTQYF. Here the CDR3 DNA reads TGTGCCAGCAGTTTCGGGGGGGCCGGAGATACGCAGTATTTT. The rearrangement joins TRBV12-3 or TRBV12-4 to TRBJ2-3, with TRBD2 identical over 8 bases. The V segment lost 3 bases and the J segment 5 bases; nucleotides outside the gene matches: 4. CDR3 size: 14 residues.

This clonotype has at least ten counts. This chain joins TRBV20-1 and TRBJ1-5; 7 bases match TRBD1. The ends lost 6 bases at V and 5 bases at J; junction bases unmatched: 7. Germline lookup yields CDR1 DFQATT and CDR2 SNEGSKA (reference sequence). This CDR3 contains 13 residues. CDR3 in DNA: TGCAGTGCGCCGACAGGGATGGATCAGCCCCAGCATTTT. Protein sequence: CSAPTGMDQPQHF.

As regards this clonotype: The junction shows a germline mismatch at one end, possibly a read error. The chain links TRBV18 to TRBJ1-6; TRBD1 might be the D (5 bases). Germline assignment: CDR1 KGHSH and CDR2 LQKENI. This CDR3 is 15 amino acids long. The CDR3, as DNA: TGTGCCAGCTCACCAAGGGGCTCCTATAATTCACTCCTCCACTTT. It specifies CASSPRGSYNSLLHF.

This clonotype was found many times. The chain joins TRBV6-5 to TRBJ2-3; D possibly corresponds to TRBD2 (5 bases). The CDR3 spans 19 residues. Germline V gives CDR1 MNHEY, CDR2 SVGAGI. V lost 0 bases to trimming and J lost 2 bases, with 21 bases between them. Here the CDR3 DNA reads TGTGCCAGCAGTTACTCGATCATCGACGGGGAAGGATTCACAGATACGCAGTATTTT. Amino acids: CASSYSIIDGEGFTDTQYF.

V gene TRBV2 combines with J gene TRBJ2-7, with TRBD2 identical over 8 bases. CDR3 length equals 11 residues. Germline-derived CDR1 and CDR2 are SNHLY and FYNNEI. The ends lost 4 bases at V and 7 bases at J; junction bases unmatched: 0. The chain's CDR3 is CASSAGGEQYF. CDR3 coding DNA: TGTGCCAGCAGTGCGGGGGGGGAGCAGTACTTC.

This clonotype came up a few times. The rearrangement joins TRBV29-1 to TRBJ1-2; D ambiguous. The CDR3 runs 12 residues. The germline V and J ends were trimmed by 3 bases and 2 bases, with 7 bases remaining between them. CDR1 SQVTM and CDR2 ANQGSEA come from the germline V gene. The CDR3, as DNA: TGCAGCGTTGATGGGCAGAACTATGGCTACACCTTC. This translates into CSVDGQNYGYTF.

The chain uses TRBV3-1 and TRBJ2-5, with TRBD2 matching over 8 bases. V gave up 1 base and J gave up 4 bases; unmatched junction bases: 8. The CDR3 covers 16 residues. The germline gives CDR1 LGHDT, CDR2 YNNKEL (reference sequence). DNA of the CDR3: TGTGCCAGCAGCCAAGGTGGCGGGGGGACTCGAGAGACCCAGTACTTC. It specifies CASSQGGGGTRETQYF.

This clonotype showed up many times. The CDR3 nucleotides are TGCAGCCCGAGGGATCAATGTTCAACTAGCGGGCTAGCCAAAAACATTCAGTACTTC. It encodes CSPRDQCSTSGLAKNIQYF. The genes are TRBV20-1 and TRBJ2-4; 9 bases fit TRBD2. CDR1 and CDR2 from the germline V gene are DFQATT and SNEGSKA (reference sequence). CDR3 length equals 19 residues.

This clonotype was picked up many times. In DNA, the CDR3 is TGTGCCAGCAGAAGACTAGCGGGTACCTACGAGCAGTACTTC. Protein sequence: CASRRLAGTYEQYF. The chain couples TRBV6-5 to TRBJ2-7, with 10 nucleotides matching TRBD2. The CDR3 loop spans 14 amino acids. J was trimmed by 2 bases and V by 6 bases; bases with no gene match: 4. The germline gives CDR1 MNHEY, CDR2 SVGAGI.

This clonotype is classed as medium-sized. V is TRBV6-1 and J is TRBJ2-5, with TRBD2 identical over 11 bases. The CDR3 loop spans 18 amino acids. V shed 4 bases, J shed 0 bases, and the junction held 10 bases outside the gene matches. Germline values: CDR1 MNHNS, CDR2 SASEGT. The CDR3: CASSVSVAGGPYQETQYF. The CDR3 DNA reads as TGTGCCAGCAGTGTTTCGGTAGCGGGGGGGCCCTACCAAGAGACCCAGTACTTC.

The genes are TRBV7-9 and TRBJ2-7; 10 nucleotides agree with TRBD1. CDR3 size: 13 residues. Germline-derived CDR1 and CDR2 are SEHNR and FQNEAQ (reference sequence). Losses at the gene ends were 7 bases for V and 2 bases for J; bases not matched to a gene: 2. The CDR3 coding sequence is TGTGCCAGCAAGGGACAGGGGACCTACGAGCAGTACTTC. It yields the protein CASKGQGTYEQYF.

The chain uses TRBV30 and TRBJ2-7; 9 bases are a match to TRBD1. Germline lookup yields CDR1 GTSNPN and CDR2 SVGIG (reference sequence). The CDR3 length is 14 residues. Unmatched junction bases numbered 5, after V lost 3 bases and J lost 2 bases. The CDR3 protein is CAWRPGQGAYEQYF. The DNA of the CDR3 is TGTGCCTGGAGACCGGGACAGGGAGCCTACGAGCAGTACTTC.

The chain carries TRBV11-2 and TRBJ2-2; perhaps TRBD1 as D (5 bases). The CDR3 contains 14 residues. Germline CDR1 SGHAT, CDR2 FQNNGV. V lost 1 base and J lost 6, with 9 bases in between. CDR3 protein: CASSLAGSSGELFF. DNA of the CDR3: TGTGCCAGCAGCTTAGCAGGGTCATCCGGGGAGCTGTTTTTT.

In this sample, this clonotype turned up a few times. This sequence joins TRBV11-1 and TRBJ2-2; TRBD1 matches 7 bases. The V gene's germline CDR1 is SGHAT and CDR2 FQDESV (reference sequence). V shed 5 bases and J 7 bases; nucleotides not matched to a gene: 4. The CDR3 is 13 amino acids. The CDR3 DNA sequence: TGTGCCAGCAGCCCACAGGGGTACGGGGAGCTGTTTTTT. It encodes CASSPQGYGELFF.

This clonotype was counted ten times or more. The rearrangement joins TRBV5-1 to TRBJ1-6; D perhaps matches TRBD1 (6 bases). Germline V CDR1 and CDR2: SGHRS, YFSETQ. The CDR3 covers 14 residues. The V gene lost 2 bases and the J gene lost 4 bases, with 7 bases spanning the gap. This chain's CDR3 is CASSLGQYNSPLHF. In DNA form, the CDR3 reads TGCGCCAGCAGCTTAGGACAGTATAATTCACCCCTCCACTTT.

This clonotype was seen ten or more times. The chain is built from TRBV12-3 or TRBV12-4 and TRBJ1-3; 7 bases map to TRBD1. V lost 4 bases and J lost 5; bases outside the gene matches: 8. CDR3 length: 15 residues. CDR3 region: CASSSGTVIRNTIYF. DNA for the CDR3: TGTGCCAGCAGTTCCGGGACAGTAATTCGAAACACCATATATTTT.

This clonotype was seen a handful of times. The V call is TRBV7-6, the J call TRBJ2-7; 7 bases line up with TRBD2. J lost 2 bases, V lost 1 base, and 5 bases had no gene match. The germline CDR1 and CDR2 sequences are SGHVS and FNYEAQ. CDR3 length: 15 amino acids. CDR3 bases: TGTGCCAGCAGCTTAGGGCTAGCGGATACCTACGAGCAGTACTTC. Amino acid sequence: CASSLGLADTYEQYF.

This clonotype was observed a few times. The chain joins TRBV27 to TRBJ1-5; the D is unclear. Trimming took off 3 bases at V and 4 bases at J, with 7 bases between the two ends. Germline CDR1 reads MNHEY; CDR2 reads SMNVEV (reference sequence). CDR3 length: 13 residues. CDR3 sequence: CASSLKGNQPQHF. Written as DNA, the CDR3 is TGTGCCAGCAGTTTGAAGGGTAATCAGCCCCAGCATTTT.

Remarks on this clonotype: With a much larger clone just one base away, this may be a read error. The chain joins TRBV7-2 to TRBJ2-3; D gene ambiguous. The CDR3 has 14 residues. Germline CDR1 is SGHTA and CDR2 is FQGNSA. CDR3 nucleotides: TGTGCCTGCAGCTTACTGATAAGCACAGATACGCAGTATTTT. It codes for CACSLLISTDTQYF. Full variable domain (rest looked up from reference TRBV7-2 and TRBJ2-3): GAGVSQSPSNKVTEKGKDVELRCDPISGHTALYWYRQSLGQGLEFLIYFQGNSAPDKSGLPSDRFSAERTGGSVSTLTIQRTQQEDSAVYLCACSLLISTDTQYFGPGTRLTVL.

V is TRBV7-9 and J is TRBJ2-5, with D uncertain. The CDR3 loop spans 12 amino acids. Trimming removed 1 base from V and 4 bases from J, with 4 bases in between. Germline V CDR1 and CDR2: SEHNR, FQNEAQ (reference sequence). CDR3 residues: CASSLVVETQYF. The CDR3 DNA reads TGTGCCAGCAGCTTAGTCGTAGAGACCCAGTACTTC. Full variable domain (outside the CDR3, taken from reference TRBV7-9 and TRBJ2-5): DTGVSQNPRHKITKRGQNVTFRCDPISEHNRLYWYRQTLGQGPEFLTYFQNEAQLEKSRLLSDRFSAERPKGSFSTLEIQRTEQGDSAMYLCASSLVVETQYFGPGTRLLVL.

This clonotype showed up just a few times. The gene calls are TRBV27 and TRBJ2-7, with a weak D call TRBD1 (5 bases). Germline V CDR1 and CDR2: MNHEY, SMNVEV (reference sequence). V lost 8 bases, J lost 2 bases, and 10 bases lay in between. This CDR3 is built from 12 residues. DNA for the CDR3: TGTGCCAGCGGACACGACACCTACGAGCAGTACTTC. This encodes CASGHDTYEQYF.

This clonotype was observed many times. One end of the junction varies from germline; a read error may be responsible. The chain carries TRBV18 and TRBJ2-7, with TRBD2 as a possible D gene (6 bases). The germline CDR1 and CDR2 sequences are KGHSH and LQKENI. The CDR3 is 13 amino acids. The CDR3 nucleotides are TGTGCCAGTTCACCCCGGCGGGGCCACGAGCAGTACTTC. Encoded protein: CASSPRRGHEQYF.

The sample holds many counts of this clonotype. This chain connects TRBV6-5 to TRBJ1-1, with TRBD1 matching 7 bases. The CDR3 contains 14 residues. V was clipped by 5 bases and J by 1 base; unmatched bases: 4. Germline CDR1 reads MNHEY; CDR2 reads SVGAGI. The CDR3 bases are TGTGCCAGCAGTCCAACAGGGGCGAACACTGAAGCTTTCTTT. Translated, it gives CASSPTGANTEAFF.

This clonotype was seen only a few times. The V gene is TRBV12-3 or TRBV12-4, the J gene TRBJ2-7; D might be TRBD1 (6 bases). The CDR3 covers 14 residues. The ends were cut back, 5 bases at V and 3 bases at J, with 14 bases in the middle. This chain's CDR3 is CASSQQGRNYEQYF. The CDR3 DNA reads as TGTGCCAGCAGTCAACAGGGCAGAAACTACGAGCAGTACTTC.

Sample share makes this clonotype medium-sized. V usage is TRBV7-2 and J usage is TRBJ1-1, with D possibly being TRBD1 (5 bases). V gave up 3 bases and J gave up 3 bases, with 14 bases separating them. Germline CDR1 is SGHTA and CDR2 is FQGNSA. This CDR3 region has 15 residues. The DNA for the CDR3 is TGTGCCAGCAGCTTCGCAACAGGCCGTTACACTGAAGCTTTCTTT. This codes for CASSFATGRYTEAFF.